This T cell receptor (beta chain) was obtained from a study of T cells after yellow fever vaccination. Study-wide context: For low cell numbers, libraries were made with SMART-Seq v4 Ultra Low Input.

TCRdb reprocessed the 5' RACE reads via MiXCR and lists one record per CDR3 protein. Seen here are 250,000 to 300,000 distinct CDR3 sequences, about 5.2% observed once, and the top ten hold around 3.5%. Germline V gene lookup returns CDR1 LGHDT and CDR2 YNNKEL (reference sequence). V was shortened by 1 base and J by 7 bases, with 11 bases between the two germline ends. The CDR3 runs to 14 residues. The chain employs TRBV3-1 and TRBJ1-5; D uncertain. The receptor comes from a man between 18 and 29 years old who received the YFV17D yellow fever vaccine. The source was CD4+ T cells sorted from PBMCs, collected on the day of the yellow fever booster vaccination. CDR3 DNA sequence: TGTGCCAGCAGCCAAGTTACAAGTGACCAGCCCCAGCATTTT. This encodes CASSQVTSDQPQHF.